The T cell receptor (beta chain) under discussion was sequenced for a study of CD8 T cells in Susac syndrome. For the study at large: Sequenced Susac syndrome patients included five or six with clinically active disease and about eight in remission.

It was with random hexamers that roughly 0.45 to 1 ug RNA was reverse transcribed. The amplification used immunoSEQ multiplex PCR on TCR beta CDR3; it spanned 54 Vbeta and 13 Jbeta. Each CDR3 protein gets one entry after TCRdb re-called the immunoSEQ multiplex PCR reads with MiXCR. Altogether under 80,000 distinct CDR3 sequences are present, about 92% being singletons, with the ten largest covering more than 0.5%. The V end was cut by 7 bases, the J end by 1 base, with 20 bases between. There are 16 residues in the CDR3. The V gene's germline CDR1 is SNHLY and CDR2 FYNNEI. Patients with Susac syndrome met diagnostic criteria defined recently for definite or probable disease. TEMRA cells were FACS-enriched, with CD8+ and CD4+ T cells isolated negatively.

Sequenced input: CD4+ T cells from PBMCs. The J gene is TRBJ2-7, the V gene TRBV2; D gene unclear. The sequence derives from a human donor with Susac syndrome. The CDR3 protein is CASNYDALQLSYEQYF. Here the CDR3 DNA reads TGTGCCAGCAACTATGATGCACTACAACTTTCCTACGAGCAGTACTTC.